Sequencing of this T cell receptor beta chain was carried out in a study of metastatic and nonmetastatic thyroid tumors (dated by TCRdb to about 2020). Regarding the research as a whole: Repertoires were compared across peripheral blood and tumor or nodule tissue samples from malignant and benign thyroid patients.

This clone appeared many times. The target of this receptor is not known. At one end, the junction sequence differs from germline, possibly due to a read error. From the cysteine up to the phenylalanine, the CDR3 has a length of 13 residues. Solely the CDR3 DNA is kept, with 39 bases framed from the first base. The CDR1 and CDR2 encoded by the germline V gene are MNHNS and SASEGT. The protocol used for the library was PCR. The sequencer was an Illumina HiSeq 4000. High-throughput sequencing was used to profile the CDR3 region of the TCR beta-chain in every patient. Per the source publication's procedure: Drawing on CDR3 differences between clinicopathological groups, the researchers built a classifier meant to tell apart patients with distant-metastatic papillary thyroid cancer. The Shannon index was used to measure repertoire diversity, and the Morisita-Horn index was used to measure how similar tumor and blood repertoires were. TCRdb's own reprocessing of the public reads used fastp at Q25 and MiXCR and kept productive beta chains. TCRdb assigned the V and J calls; the authors' analysis was not used. The sample table holds roughly 53,000 clones, of which 20% were seen once. The leading ten clones occupy 3.5% to 5% of the sample.

Paper-wide results and their limitations: In both blood and tumor samples, malignant tumors were reported to have significantly higher TCR beta diversity than benign nodules.

Before undergoing thyroid surgery, none of the patients had been given any kind of treatment. Using T-cell receptor beta sequencing, the researchers looked back retrospectively at clinical samples from patients, gathered between about 2011 and 2019. The sequence links TRBV6-1 to TRBJ1-1, with the D segment identity uncertain. The sequence was collected from a female donor with papillary thyroid cancer or a benign thyroid nodule (not recorded which). Some clones in this sample may be carry-over from other donors' samples. The sequenced sample consisted of blood. The sequence in DNA is TGTGCCAGCAGCGTAAGATGGAACACTGGAGCTTTCTTT. It translates as CASSVRWNTGAFF.